Listed here are 9 T cell receptor beta chains from one sample, sequenced in a study of Graves' ophthalmopathy and Graves' hyperthyroidism. RNA transcripts served as template for amplifying TCR beta CDR3 sequences. First-round RT-PCR with HTBI primers preceded a second-round multiplex PCR. TCRdb re-called the multiplex PCR reads with MiXCR, one entry per CDR3 protein. The repertoire holds fewer than 650,000 distinct CDR3 sequences, with 20% to 25% as singletons. Sequenced sample: peripheral blood. The receptor set was obtained from a woman between 18 and 29 years old with stable Graves' hyperthyroidism. Some clones in this sample may be carry-over from other donors' samples.

This chain uses TRBV6-2 or TRBV6-3 with TRBJ2-2; 7 positions agree with TRBD1. The CDR3 extends over 15 amino acids. From germline, CDR1 is MNHEY and CDR2 SVGEGT. V shed 2 bases and J 3 bases; nucleotides not matched to a gene: 3. The CDR3 DNA reads as TGTGCCAGCAGTTACCTGGGACAGCACACCGGGGAGCTGTTTTTT. Protein product: CASSYLGQHTGELFF.

This clonotype was counted ten times or more. The gene calls are TRBV7-2 and TRBJ1-2; no clear D. The CDR3 is 14 residues long. CDR1 and CDR2 from the germline V gene are SGHTA and FQGNSA. Trimming took off 5 bases at V and 4 bases at J, with 14 bases between the two ends. The CDR3 spells CASSARSQPYGYTF. As DNA, the CDR3 is TGTGCCAGCAGCGCTAGGTCGCAGCCCTATGGCTACACCTTC. Together with reference TRBV7-2 and TRBJ1-2, the CDR3 gives the full variable domain: GAGVSQSPSNKVTEKGKDVELRCDPISGHTALYWYRQSLGQGLEFLIYFQGNSAPDKSGLPSDRFSAERTGGSVSTLTIQRTQQEDSAVYLCASSARSQPYGYTFGSGTRLTVV.

This clonotype has only a few counts. The V gene is TRBV24-1, the J gene TRBJ2-5, with TRBD1 identical over 12 bases. Looked up from germline, CDR1 is KGHDR and CDR2 is SFDVKD. The V gene end was trimmed by 3 bases and the J gene end by 4 bases; junction bases not matched to a gene: 5. The CDR3 covers 16 residues. The CDR3 DNA reads TGTGCCACCAGTGATGAAGCGGGACAGGGGGCAGAGACCCAGTACTTC. Its protein product is CATSDEAGQGAETQYF.

This clonotype appeared many times. One junction end disagrees with the germline gene, perhaps due to a read error. The chain recombines TRBV12-5 with TRBJ2-2; TRBD1 matches 8 bases. CDR1 LGHNT and CDR2 FRNRAP come from the germline V gene. The CDR3 covers 17 residues. The DNA of the CDR3 is TGTGCTAGTGGTTTGGTTATTTCCAGGGGGCTGACCGGGGAGCTGCTTTTT. Encoded protein: CASGLVISRGLTGELLF.

V is TRBV20-1 and J is TRBJ2-7; no clear D gene. The germline CDR1 and CDR2 sequences are DFQATT and SNEGSKA (reference sequence). The CDR3 runs 15 residues. Trimming stripped 5 bases from V and 0 bases from J, with 17 bases between. The chain's CDR3 is CSARFQTAGSYEQYF. CDR3 in DNA: TGCAGTGCTCGCTTCCAGACGGCCGGCTCCTACGAGCAGTACTTC.

Comment on this clonotype: A read error is likely, as this CDR3 ends without the conserved phenylalanine or tryptophan. The CDR3 sequence: CASMAPTGGYTD. The CDR3 nucleotides are TGTGCCAGCATGGCACCTACCGGTGGCTACACCGAC. This chain connects TRBV6-1 to TRBJ1-2; unclear D gene. The germline gives CDR1 MNHNS, CDR2 SASEGT. V lost 7 bases, J lost 7 bases, and 13 bases lay in between. The CDR3 is 12 amino acids.

This clonotype was counted ten times or more. This sequence joins TRBV28 and TRBJ1-1, with a weak D call TRBD1 (6 bases). This CDR3 comprises 17 residues. Germline CDR1 is MDHEN and CDR2 is SYDVKM. V dropped 6 bases and J dropped 0 bases, with 20 bases sitting between them. For the CDR3, the DNA is TGTGCCAGCAGGCCGGGGGCGAGATTTTGGGTGAACACTGAAGCTTTCTTT. Translation gives CASRPGARFWVNTEAFF.

There are many counts of this clonotype. The rearrangement uses TRBV29-1 and TRBJ2-2; 14 bases are shared with TRBD2. The length of the CDR3 is 14 residues. CDR1 and CDR2 from the germline V gene are SQVTM and ANQGSEA. The V and J ends lost 6 bases and 6 bases, in that order; junction bases with no gene match: 3. The CDR3: CSVRGLAGAGELFF. CDR3 in DNA: TGCAGCGTCCGGGGACTAGCGGGAGCCGGGGAGCTGTTTTTT.

This clonotype was seen many times. The chain uses TRBV12-3 or TRBV12-4 and TRBJ1-3; no firm D call. The CDR3 covers 15 residues. V shed 7 bases and J shed 3 bases, with 16 bases lying between them. The CDR3 reads CASKFNLGGGNTIYF. In nucleotides, the CDR3 is TGTGCCAGCAAATTTAATCTGGGTGGTGGAAACACCATATATTTT.